One and the same sample provided the 2 T cell receptor beta chains below, sequenced in a study of cytomegalovirus exposure and HLA in healthy donors. The assay was immunoSEQ multiplex PCR, and TCRdb's table has in-frame clones only and misses some. The sample lists around 69,000 clones, roughly 95% occurring once. The sequenced material came from PBMCs. The receptor source for this set is a woman aged 18-35 years in good health and CMV-seropositive.

This clone was seen just once. The chain couples TRBV4-2 to TRBJ2-5, with a weak D call TRBD2 (6 bases). From germline, CDR1 is LGHNA and CDR2 YNFKEQ. V was clipped by 0 bases and J by 3 bases, with 17 bases between them. The CDR3 covers 17 residues. The CDR3 here is CASSQDGAGSGKETQYF. The DNA for the CDR3 is TGTGCCAGCAGCCAAGATGGGGCGGGATCGGGGAAAGAGACCCAGTACTTC.

This chain joins TRBV27 and TRBJ2-1; TRBD2 aligns across 7 bases. The CDR3 runs to 15 residues. V trimming: 5 bases; J trimming: 6 bases; junction bases outside the gene matches: 10. Germline CDR1 reads MNHEY; CDR2 reads SMNVEV (reference sequence). In DNA form, the CDR3 reads TGTGCCAGCAGTCCCGACGGACTAGTCCTCAATGAGCAGTTCTTC. It yields the protein CASSPDGLVLNEQFF.